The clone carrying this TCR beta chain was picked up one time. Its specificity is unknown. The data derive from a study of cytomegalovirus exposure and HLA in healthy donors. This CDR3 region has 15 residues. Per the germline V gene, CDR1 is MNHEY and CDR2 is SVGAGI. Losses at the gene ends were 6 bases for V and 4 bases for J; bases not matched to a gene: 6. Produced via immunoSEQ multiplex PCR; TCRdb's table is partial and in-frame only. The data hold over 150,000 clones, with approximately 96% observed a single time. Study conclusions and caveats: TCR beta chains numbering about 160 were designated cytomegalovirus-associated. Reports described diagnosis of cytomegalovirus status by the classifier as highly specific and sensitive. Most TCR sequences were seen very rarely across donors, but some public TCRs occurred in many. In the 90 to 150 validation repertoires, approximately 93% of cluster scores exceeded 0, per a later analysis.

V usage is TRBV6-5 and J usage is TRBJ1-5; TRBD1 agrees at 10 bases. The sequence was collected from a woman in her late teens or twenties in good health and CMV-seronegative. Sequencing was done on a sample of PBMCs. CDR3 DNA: TGTGCCAGCAGCCGGGCGGGACAGGGGAATCAGCCCCAGCATTTT. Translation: CASSRAGQGNQPQHF.